A single T cell receptor (beta chain) is shown here with its context. This sample stems from a study of blood T cells in healthy people across ages. For every donor, a draw yielded ten milliliters of peripheral blood. The CDR3 has 14 residues. Germline-derived CDR1 and CDR2 are KGHDR and SFDVKD. Deletions cut 2 bases from V and 7 bases from J, with 11 bases between. Combining a sample-barcoded 5' primer with a J-beta primer mix, a second PCR ran for 7 to 11 cycles. TCRdb processed the 5' RACE reads anew with MiXCR; each CDR3 protein has one entry. The sample has 850,000 to 1,100,000 distinct CDR3 sequences; around two fifths are singletons.

The chain has TRBV24-1 and TRBJ1-5; D remains ambiguous. This TCR came from a young man in good health. The sequencing input was blood. CDR3 bases: TGTGCCACCAGTGATTCATTAAAGAAGCAGCCCCAGCATTTT. It encodes CATSDSLKKQPQHF.